The 23 T cell receptor beta chains in this list originate from one sample, sequenced in a study of human T cells and chemical hapten exposure. TCRdb analysed the RACE reads with MiXCR anew, one entry per CDR3 protein. The sample lists some 79,000 distinct CDR3 sequences; more than 9% were seen once. Time point in this sample: patch test 2, 6 weeks after DPC sensitization. Treatment noted: therapeutic diphenylcyclopropenone sensitization with weekly scalp DPC. This specimen was whole blood, taken in connection with sensitization to the hapten diphenylcyclopropenone (DPC). Every receptor here comes from a woman aged 45-65 years with alopecia areata. Some clones in this sample may be carry-over from other donors' samples.

Only a few counts were recorded for this clonotype. This chain connects TRBV19 to TRBJ1-5; D uncertain. The CDR3 extends over 13 amino acids. V was pared by 1 base and J by 9 bases, with 10 bases between. From germline, CDR1 is LNHDA and CDR2 SQIVND (reference sequence). The CDR3 bases are TGTGCCAGTAGTATAGGGGCCGCCTGGCCCCAGCATTTT. Translating it yields CASSIGAAWPQHF.

This clonotype was picked up a small number of times. The rearrangement joins TRBV4-1 to TRBJ2-7; D is possibly TRBD2 (6 bases). V was cut by 3 bases and J by 0 bases, with 15 bases left in between. Germline CDR1 and CDR2: MGHRA and YSYEKL. The CDR3 sequence is 16 residues long. In DNA, the CDR3 is TGCGCCAGCAGCCACGGGGACTTCCAAATCTCCTACGAGCAGTACTTC. Encoded protein: CASSHGDFQISYEQYF.

This clonotype appeared many times. The rearrangement links TRBV7-8 to TRBJ2-1, with 7 bases identical to TRBD1. The V segment lost 2 bases and the J segment 2 bases; nucleotides outside the gene matches: 3. This CDR3 contains 15 residues. Germline V CDR1 and CDR2: SGHVS, FQNEAQ. This CDR3 reads CASSLRQGTYNEQFF. The DNA for the CDR3 is TGTGCCAGCAGCTTACGACAGGGAACCTACAATGAGCAGTTCTTC.

This clonotype occurred once. This chain uses TRBV25-1 with TRBJ2-1, with 8 nucleotides matching TRBD2. CDR3 length: 15 amino acids. V shed 2 bases and J 6 bases; nucleotides not matched to a gene: 6. Germline assignment: CDR1 MGHDK and CDR2 SYGVNS. The CDR3 protein is CASSEPGGQINEQFF. The CDR3 DNA follows: TGTGCCAGCAGTGAACCGGGAGGGCAGATCAATGAGCAGTTCTTC.

This clonotype was seen a few times. This rearrangement joins TRBV3-1 to TRBJ2-5; D gene uncertain. In germline, CDR1 is LGHDT, CDR2 YNNKEL (reference sequence). Trimming pared 2 bases from V and 9 bases from J, leaving 10 bases between. This CDR3 contains 12 residues. The CDR3 DNA reads as TGTGCCAGCAGCCAACAAACTGGGGCCCAGTACTTC. It translates to CASSQQTGAQYF.

This clonotype was counted at least ten times. The chain links TRBV9 to TRBJ2-5; D is unresolved. Per the germline V gene, CDR1 is SGDLS and CDR2 is YYNGEE. CDR3 size: 14 residues. V was pared by 0 bases and J by 1 base, with 7 bases between. Here the CDR3 reads CASSVGPTQETQYF. Here the CDR3 DNA reads TGTGCCAGCAGCGTAGGCCCGACCCAAGAGACCCAGTACTTC.

In regard to this clonotype: The junction and the germline gene differ at one end; a read error may be behind it. The rearrangement uses TRBV5-4 and TRBJ2-1; 10 nucleotides align to TRBD2. Germline V CDR1 and CDR2: SGHNT, YYREEE (reference sequence). This CDR3 comprises 14 residues. In DNA, the CDR3 is TGTGTCAGCAGCTTAGCGGGAGGTGTTAATGAGCAGTTCTTC. Protein: CVSSLAGGVNEQFF.

This clonotype was found a few times. The V gene is TRBV29-1, the J gene TRBJ2-6; D possibly corresponds to TRBD1 (5 bases). Germline lookup yields CDR1 SQVTM and CDR2 ANQGSEA. The CDR3 extends over 14 amino acids. V was pared by 2 bases and J by 2 bases, with 7 bases between. This CDR3 is CSVESGPGANVLTF. The CDR3 nucleotides read TGCAGCGTTGAATCAGGGCCTGGGGCCAACGTCCTGACTTTC.

The sample holds a few counts of this clonotype. The gene calls are TRBV28 and TRBJ2-2; no reliable D call. V was trimmed by 3 bases and J by 4 bases, leaving 6 bases between them. Germline CDR1 MDHEN, CDR2 SYDVKM. The CDR3 is made up of 13 amino acids. CDR3 coding DNA: TGTGCCAGCAGTTTTAGGGTCACCGGGGAGCTGTTTTTT. This encodes CASSFRVTGELFF.

This clonotype has a handful of counts. This chain joins TRBV7-2 and TRBJ2-2, with 15 bases fitting TRBD2. Germline values: CDR1 SGHTA, CDR2 FQGNSA. This CDR3 region has 17 residues. Trimming removed 5 bases from V and 6 bases from J; junction bases left unmatched: 7. This chain's CDR3 is CASSLTGTSGRSGELFF. The CDR3 DNA reads TGTGCCAGCAGCCTGACCGGGACTAGCGGGAGGTCCGGGGAGCTGTTTTTT.

This clonotype has just a few counts. The V call is TRBV28, the J call TRBJ2-1; 11 bases are shared with TRBD1. Looked up from germline, CDR1 is MDHEN and CDR2 is SYDVKM. The junction had 7 bases not matched to a gene; V was cut back by 5 bases and J by 7 bases. CDR3 size: 15 residues. Here the CDR3 reads CASSTDRGRANEQFF. The CDR3 nucleotides read TGTGCCAGCAGTACGGACAGGGGGCGCGCAAATGAGCAGTTCTTC. Filled out from reference TRBV28 and TRBJ2-1, the complete variable domain reads DVKVTQSSRYLVKRTGEKVFLECVQDMDHENMFWYRQDPGLGLRLIYFSYDVKMKEKGDIPEGYSVSREKKERFSLILESASTNQTSMYLCASSTDRGRANEQFFGPGTRLTVL.

This clonotype occurred many times. V is TRBV7-6 and J is TRBJ2-7; 9 nucleotides align to TRBD2. The CDR3 is 17 residues long. The ends lost 2 bases at V and 10 bases at J; junction bases unmatched: 18. The V gene's germline CDR1 is SGHVS and CDR2 FNYEAQ. The DNA of the CDR3 is TGTGCCAGCAGCTTATCGGGCCCGGGGGCGGGAGGGCCCGATCAGTACTTC. Protein sequence: CASSLSGPGAGGPDQYF.

This clonotype was seen many times. The V gene is TRBV12-3 or TRBV12-4, the J gene TRBJ2-1; D uncertain. V was shortened by 5 bases and J by 4 bases, with 21 bases between the two germline ends. CDR3 length: 17 amino acids. The DNA for the CDR3 is TGTGCCAGCAGTGAAAATCGTCGTTATTTTTATTACAATGAGCAGTTCTTC. Encoded protein: CASSENRRYFYYNEQFF.

V is TRBV7-6 and J is TRBJ2-5; tentatively, D is TRBD1 or TRBD2 (5 bases each). Deletions cut 4 bases from V and 7 bases from J, with 19 bases between. Germline CDR1 SGHVS, CDR2 FNYEAQ. The CDR3 runs 15 residues. CDR3 residues: CASSSRDTRGGTQYF. The CDR3 DNA reads as TGTGCCAGCAGCTCCAGGGATACCCGGGGCGGGACCCAGTACTTC.

This clonotype appeared many times. The rearrangement links TRBV19 to TRBJ1-5, with D unclear. The germline gives CDR1 LNHDA, CDR2 SQIVND (reference sequence). This CDR3 spans 13 amino acids. The V end was cut by 6 bases, the J end by 3 bases, with 9 bases between. The CDR3 region has the DNA TGTGCCAGTAGCCAAAGTTCCAATCAGCCCCAGCATTTT. This encodes CASSQSSNQPQHF.

This clonotype appeared a few times. This rearrangement joins TRBV24-1 to TRBJ2-3; D unresolved. The V and J ends lost 3 bases and 5 bases respectively, with 11 bases between them. The CDR3 is 14 residues long. CDR1 and CDR2 (germline): KGHDR, SFDVKD. The CDR3, as DNA: TGTGCCACCAGTGATGGACCCGTTGGAGATACGCAGTATTTT. Its protein product is CATSDGPVGDTQYF.

This chain joins TRBV4-3 and TRBJ1-1; D unresolved. This CDR3 contains 14 residues. The V and J ends lost 0 bases and 1 base respectively, with 6 bases between them. In germline, CDR1 is LGHNA, CDR2 YSLEER. The CDR3 DNA reads as TGCGCCAGCAGCCAAGATTGGCAGAACACTGAAGCTTTCTTT. It codes for CASSQDWQNTEAFF.

This clonotype was counted many times. CDR3 loop: CASSQIGASGRYEQFF. The CDR3 DNA follows: TGTGCCAGCAGCCAAATTGGGGCTAGCGGGAGATATGAGCAGTTCTTC. The gene calls are TRBV14 and TRBJ2-1; TRBD2 matches at 10 bases. V shed 2 bases, J shed 8 bases, and the junction held 9 bases outside the gene matches. CDR3 length: 16 residues. Germline V gives CDR1 SGHDN, CDR2 FVKESK. The entire variable domain, with the rest obtained from reference TRBV14 and TRBJ2-1, is as follows: EAGVTQFPSHSVIEKGQTVTLRCDPISGHDNLYWYRRVMGKEIKFLLHFVKESKQDESGMPNNRFLAERTGGTYSTLKVQPAELEDSGVYFCASSQIGASGRYEQFFGPGTRLTVL.

This clonotype appeared many times. The V call is TRBV20-1, the J call TRBJ2-1, with D unresolved. In germline, CDR1 is DFQATT, CDR2 SNEGSKA (reference sequence). V was trimmed by 1 base and J by 7 bases, leaving 17 bases between them. The CDR3 has 15 amino acids. The CDR3 loop is CSARVQDRQANEQFF. The CDR3 DNA reads TGCAGTGCTAGAGTTCAAGACCGTCAAGCAAATGAGCAGTTCTTC.

This clonotype was seen repeatedly, ten times or more. The rearrangement uses TRBV5-5 and TRBJ2-2; D not resolved. Germline V lookup: CDR1 SGHKS, CDR2 YYEKEE (reference sequence). The CDR3 is 14 amino acids. Trimming stripped 0 bases from V and 1 base from J, with 4 bases between. CDR3 in amino acids: CASSLGVNTGELFF. The DNA for the CDR3 is TGTGCCAGCAGCTTGGGGGTGAACACCGGGGAGCTGTTTTTT. The whole variable domain, filled in from reference TRBV5-5 and TRBJ2-2, reads DAGVTQSPTHLIKTRGQQVTLRCSPISGHKSVSWYQQVLGQGPQFIFQYYEKEERGRGNFPDRFSARQFPNYSSELNVNALLLGDSALYLCASSLGVNTGELFFGEGSRLTVL.

DNA of the CDR3: TGTGCCAGCAGCCTAAGACTAGCGGGAGGCGGCGAGACCCAGTACTTC. This codes for CASSLRLAGGGETQYF. This chain connects TRBV5-5 to TRBJ2-5; 13 bases fit TRBD2. J lost 5 bases, V lost 4 bases, and 8 bases had no gene match. Germline V gives CDR1 SGHKS, CDR2 YYEKEE (reference sequence). This CDR3 region has 16 residues.

This clonotype has only a few counts. The chain carries TRBV20-1 and TRBJ2-1; 13 bases fit TRBD2. CDR3 length: 16 amino acids. J gave up 9 bases and V 6 bases, and 14 bases lay outside the gene matches. From germline, CDR1 is DFQATT and CDR2 SNEGSKA (reference sequence). This chain's CDR3 is CSARTSGSFSSFEQFF. The CDR3 DNA reads TGCAGTGCCCGGACTAGCGGGAGTTTTTCTTCTTTTGAGCAGTTCTTC.

The chain combines TRBV7-2 with TRBJ1-5, with D uncertain. V dropped 3 bases and J dropped 3 bases, with 15 bases sitting between them. This CDR3 comprises 16 residues. The germline V gene encodes CDR1 SGHTA and CDR2 FQGNSA. The CDR3 nucleotides are TGTGCCAGCAGCTTGCTTGGGAAGCCCAACAATCAGCCCCAGCATTTT. Protein product: CASSLLGKPNNQPQHF.